The entry that follows covers one T cell receptor (beta chain) sequence. Its matching antigen is unknown. The germline gives CDR1 DFQATT, CDR2 SNEGSKA (reference sequence). V was clipped by 6 bases and J by 5 bases, with 10 bases between them. The CDR3 consists of 11 residues. The source of the sample is a study of cytomegalovirus exposure and HLA in healthy donors. Study-wide findings and caveats: A later look showed TCR association rates differing by HLA locus, highest for DRB1 and lowest for HLA-C. In a later analysis, TCR beta V- and J-gene trimming showed a link to a missense DCLRE1C variant.

A multiplex PCR was run with 60 Vbeta primers and 13 Jbeta primers. Assay: immunoSEQ multiplex PCR; the TCRdb copy retains only in-frame clones and omits some. This table holds roughly 160,000 clones, around 72% found once. The sequence was collected from a female donor in good health and CMV-seronegative. Material for sequencing was PBMCs. The genes are TRBV20-1 and TRBJ1-2; D unresolved. The CDR3 DNA reads as TGCAGTGCCCCCACAGAGTATGGCTACACCTTC. It encodes CSAPTEYGYTF.